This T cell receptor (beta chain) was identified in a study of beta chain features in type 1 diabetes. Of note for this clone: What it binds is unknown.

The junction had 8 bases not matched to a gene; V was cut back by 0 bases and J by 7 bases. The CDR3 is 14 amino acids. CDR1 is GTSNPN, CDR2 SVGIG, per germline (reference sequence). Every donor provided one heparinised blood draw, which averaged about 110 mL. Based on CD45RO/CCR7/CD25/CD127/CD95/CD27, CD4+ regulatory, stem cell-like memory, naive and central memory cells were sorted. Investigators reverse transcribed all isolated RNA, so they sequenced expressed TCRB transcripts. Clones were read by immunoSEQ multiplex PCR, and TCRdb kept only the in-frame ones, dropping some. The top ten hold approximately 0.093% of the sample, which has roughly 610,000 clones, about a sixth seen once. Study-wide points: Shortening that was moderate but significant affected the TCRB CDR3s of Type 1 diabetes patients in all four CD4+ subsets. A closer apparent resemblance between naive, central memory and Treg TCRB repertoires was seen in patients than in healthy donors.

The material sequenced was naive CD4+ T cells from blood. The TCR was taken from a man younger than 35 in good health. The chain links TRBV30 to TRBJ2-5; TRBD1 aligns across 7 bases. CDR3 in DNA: TGTGCCTGGAGTGTAGAGGGGGCCGGGTGGACCCAGTACTTC. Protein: CAWSVEGAGWTQYF. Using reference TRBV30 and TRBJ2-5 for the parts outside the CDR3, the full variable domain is SQTIHQWPATLVQPVGSPLSLECTVEGTSNPNLYWYRQAAGRGLQLLFYSVGIGQISSEVPQNLSASRPQDRQFILSSKKLLLSDSGFYLCAWSVEGAGWTQYFGPGTRLLVL.